The source of this TCR beta chain is a study of PD-L1 blockade in urothelial cancer. Across the whole study: Men with urothelial cancer arising in the bladder made up about 90% of the roughly 29 patients. Blood yielded a median of around 150,000 T cells per sample.

Described time point: pretreatment peripheral blood. Diagnoses among patients were locally advanced or metastatic urothelial carcinoma. Using immunoSEQ multiplex PCR, the repertoire was profiled, and TCRdb retains in-frame clones only, with some absent. The top ten clones hold roughly 2% of a sample with about 95,000 clones, 80% to 90% of them seen once. The germline V and J ends were trimmed by 3 bases and 3 bases, with 9 bases remaining between them. The CDR3 has 14 amino acids. Germline-derived CDR1 and CDR2 are SGHTA and FQGNSA. This sample comprised PBMCs, obtained around atezolizumab (anti-PD-L1) treatment. The gene calls are TRBV7-2 and TRBJ1-3; no clear D. The TCR originated in a man aged 55 to 70 with urothelial cancer. The DNA for the CDR3 is TGTGCCAGCAGCTTTTGGGCGAGTGGAAACACCATATATTTT. As protein: CASSFWASGNTIYF.